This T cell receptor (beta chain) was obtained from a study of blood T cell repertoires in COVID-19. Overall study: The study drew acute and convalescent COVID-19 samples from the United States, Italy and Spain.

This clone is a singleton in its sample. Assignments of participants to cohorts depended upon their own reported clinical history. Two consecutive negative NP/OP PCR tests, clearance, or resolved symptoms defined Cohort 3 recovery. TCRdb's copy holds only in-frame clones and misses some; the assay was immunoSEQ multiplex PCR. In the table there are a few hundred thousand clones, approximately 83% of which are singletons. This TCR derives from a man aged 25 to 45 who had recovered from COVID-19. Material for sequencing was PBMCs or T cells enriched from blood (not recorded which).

This CDR3 is CASSPEGGLVEKLFF. The CDR3, as DNA: TGCGCCAGCTCCCCGGAGGGGGGGCTTGTAGAAAAACTGTTTTTT. The rearrangement links TRBV5-1 to TRBJ1-4; D may be TRBD1 (6 bases). The V gene's germline CDR1 is SGHRS and CDR2 YFSETQ. V was clipped by 7 bases and J by 8 bases, with 21 bases between them. This CDR3 has 15 amino acids.